These 30 T cell receptor beta chains share one sample of origin, sequenced in a study of beta chain features in type 1 diabetes. cDNA synthesis used the whole RNA isolate, giving expressed TCRB sequences. Assay: immunoSEQ multiplex PCR; the TCRdb copy retains only in-frame clones and omits some. The sample lists 350,000 to 450,000 clones, about 15% occurring once. The source material was naive CD4+ T cells from blood. All receptors come from a young woman in good health.

The chain couples TRBV4-3 to TRBJ2-5; 7 bases agree with TRBD1. Germline CDR1 is LGHNA and CDR2 is YSLEER. The length of the CDR3 is 18 residues. J gave up 5 bases and V 0 bases, and 15 bases lay outside the gene matches. CDR3 in amino acids: CASSQEGGHGRGSETQYF. The CDR3 DNA is TGCGCCAGCAGCCAAGAAGGCGGACACGGCAGGGGGAGTGAGACCCAGTACTTC.

This rearrangement joins TRBV28 to TRBJ2-7; D may be TRBD2 (5 bases). Trimming took 5 bases from V and 7 from J, leaving 21 bases between them. Germline V lookup: CDR1 MDHEN, CDR2 SYDVKM. The CDR3 consists of 15 residues. CDR3 protein: CASSAPGIREGEQYF. In DNA form, the CDR3 reads TGTGCCAGCAGTGCCCCCGGGATCCGTGAGGGAGAGCAGTACTTC.

In this sample, this clone turned up a few times. The chain has TRBV30 and TRBJ1-3, with unresolved D. V lost 8 bases and J 1 base, leaving 15 bases between the germline ends. The CDR3 consists of 14 residues. CDR1 is GTSNPN, CDR2 SVGIG, per germline (reference sequence). The CDR3 region has the DNA TGTGCCCATTCCGCCTGGCTGTCTGGAAACACCATATATTTT. Residues: CAHSAWLSGNTIYF.

The V gene is TRBV29-1, the J gene TRBJ2-1; 10 bases are shared with TRBD2. The CDR3 totals 15 residues. The V and J ends lost 5 bases and 0 bases, in that order; junction bases with no gene match: 4. The germline gives CDR1 SQVTM, CDR2 ANQGSEA. The CDR3 DNA reads as TGCAGCGTTTCACGGACTAGCGGCTCCTACAATGAGCAGTTCTTC. It translates to CSVSRTSGSYNEQFF.

The chain combines TRBV27 with TRBJ2-3, with D perhaps TRBD2 (6 bases). V was clipped by 1 base and J by 5 bases, with 13 bases between them. Germline V CDR1 and CDR2: MNHEY, SMNVEV (reference sequence). The CDR3 is 15 amino acids. This chain's CDR3 is CASSLFSVRGDTQYF. CDR3 bases: TGTGCCAGCAGTTTATTTTCTGTGCGGGGAGATACGCAGTATTTT.

In its sample, this clone was seen a few times. The chain links TRBV10-3 to TRBJ2-4; 9 bases agree with TRBD1. Germline CDR1 reads ENHRY; CDR2 reads SYGVKD. Germline trimming cut 0 bases from V and 8 bases from J; bases unmatched to any gene: 5. The length of the CDR3 is 15 residues. Written as DNA, the CDR3 is TGTGCCATCAGTGAGTCGACGAGGACAGGGGACATTCAGTACTTC. This translates into CAISESTRTGDIQYF.

The chain is built from TRBV4-2 and TRBJ1-5; D remains unclear. V was pared by 1 base and J by 9 bases, with 16 bases between. Germline values: CDR1 LGHNA, CDR2 YNFKEQ. The CDR3 spans 15 residues. DNA for the CDR3: TGTGCCAGCAGCCAAGTGGACTCCCCAAGTGGGCCCCAGCATTTT. It is translated as CASSQVDSPSGPQHF.

There are a few counts of this clone. V gene TRBV18 combines with J gene TRBJ2-3; 13 nucleotides line up with TRBD2. Losses at the gene ends were 2 bases for V and 5 bases for J; bases not matched to a gene: 10. CDR1 KGHSH and CDR2 LQKENI come from the germline V gene. The CDR3 is 18 residues long. The chain's CDR3 is CASSPEFGTSGTGDTQYF. The DNA for the CDR3 is TGTGCCAGCTCACCAGAGTTTGGGACTAGCGGGACCGGAGATACGCAGTATTTT.

CDR3 in amino acids: CASSFDRVGVNEQFF. The CDR3 DNA reads as TGTGCCAGCAGCTTCGACAGGGTTGGGGTCAATGAGCAGTTCTTC. The chain is built from TRBV7-9 and TRBJ2-1; 7 bases line up with TRBD1. This CDR3 spans 15 amino acids. In germline, CDR1 is SEHNR, CDR2 FQNEAQ (reference sequence). Germline trimming cut 3 bases from V and 6 bases from J; bases unmatched to any gene: 8.

This clone was seen only a few times. The genes are TRBV6-6 and TRBJ1-5; 10 bases fit TRBD1. Trimming at V came to 5 bases and at J to 2 bases, leaving 6 bases not matched to a gene. In germline, CDR1 is MNHNY, CDR2 SVGAGI (reference sequence). The CDR3 covers 16 residues. CDR3 protein: CASSRQGARGNQPQHF. Here the CDR3 DNA reads TGTGCCAGCAGTAGACAGGGGGCGCGTGGCAATCAGCCCCAGCATTTT.

The V and J genes are TRBV18 and TRBJ2-2, with TRBD1 matching over 11 bases. The CDR3 runs to 15 residues. J gave up 4 bases and V 2 bases, and 0 bases lay outside the gene matches. Germline V CDR1 and CDR2: KGHSH, LQKENI. The DNA of the CDR3 is TGTGCCAGCTCACCAGGGACAGGGGGCACCGGGGAGCTGTTTTTT. Its protein product is CASSPGTGGTGELFF.

This rearrangement joins TRBV4-3 to TRBJ1-1; D unclear. This CDR3 region has 14 residues. Between the trimmed V and J ends, which lost 3 bases and 8 bases, there was a span of 16 bases. Germline V lookup: CDR1 LGHNA, CDR2 YSLEER. CDR3 sequence reads: CASSQTIYLSEAFF. CDR3 coding DNA: TGCGCCAGCAGCCAGACAATCTACCTAAGCGAAGCTTTCTTT.

The chain combines TRBV20-1 with TRBJ2-1; D is unresolved. The CDR3 loop spans 11 amino acids. Germline V gives CDR1 DFQATT, CDR2 SNEGSKA (reference sequence). V lost 4 bases, J lost 9 bases, and 10 bases lay in between. The CDR3 protein is CSATPRAEQFF. The CDR3 nucleotides are TGCAGTGCTACCCCTCGAGCTGAGCAGTTCTTC.

This clone was counted a few times. The J gene is TRBJ2-5, the V gene TRBV7-2; D is possibly TRBD2 (7 bases). There are 14 residues in the CDR3. Germline V lookup: CDR1 SGHTA, CDR2 FQGNSA. The ends were cut back, 5 bases at V and 5 bases at J, with 15 bases in the middle. CDR3 residues: CASSPGGPGETQYF. The CDR3 DNA follows: TGTGCCAGCAGCCCGGGGGGCCCAGGGGAGACCCAGTACTTC.

This clone was seen more than once but under ten times. The J gene is TRBJ2-7, the V gene TRBV28, with D possibly being TRBD1 (6 bases). The V and J ends lost 6 bases and 3 bases respectively, with 9 bases between them. Germline values: CDR1 MDHEN, CDR2 SYDVKM. The CDR3 sequence is 12 residues long. In DNA form, the CDR3 reads TGTGCCAGCAGACTCAGGGGCTACGAGCAGTACTTC. Protein: CASRLRGYEQYF.

The chain recombines TRBV7-9 with TRBJ2-7; D gene ambiguous. With 1 base removed from V and 4 bases from J, the gap between germline ends came to 11 bases. Germline CDR1 and CDR2: SEHNR and FQNEAQ (reference sequence). The length of the CDR3 is 14 residues. CDR3 coding DNA: TGTGCCAGCAGCTTAGATCTGACTTCTTACGAGCAGTACTTC. Encoded protein: CASSLDLTSYEQYF.

The V and J genes are TRBV6-1 and TRBJ2-5; D gene ambiguous. CDR1 MNHNS and CDR2 SASEGT come from the germline V gene. The CDR3 loop spans 16 amino acids. V lost 4 bases, J lost 5 bases, and 20 bases lay in between. The CDR3 sequence: CASSGWAVPFGETQYF. For the CDR3, the DNA is TGTGCCAGCAGTGGTTGGGCAGTGCCATTTGGGGAGACCCAGTACTTC.

This chain links TRBV5-1 with TRBJ2-1; TRBD2 matches at 11 bases. Looked up from germline, CDR1 is SGHRS and CDR2 is YFSETQ. Unmatched junction bases numbered 6, after V lost 0 bases and J lost 4 bases. The length of the CDR3 is 17 residues. The CDR3 region has the DNA TGCGCCAGCAGCTTGGACCCCGGGACTAGCGGATACAATGAGCAGTTCTTC. Translating gives CASSLDPGTSGYNEQFF. The variable domain in full, completed from reference TRBV5-1 and TRBJ2-1, reads KAGVTQTPRYLIKTRGQQVTLSCSPISGHRSVSWYQQTPGQGLQFLFEYFSETQRNKGNFPGRFSGRQFSNSRSEMNVSTLELGDSALYLCASSLDPGTSGYNEQFFGPGTRLTVL.

This clone was picked up a small number of times. CDR3 region: CASLTGGLAGEDTQYF. The CDR3 nucleotides are TGTGCCAGCCTTACTGGGGGGCTAGCGGGAGAAGATACGCAGTATTTT. This chain links TRBV28 with TRBJ2-3, with 10 bases fitting TRBD2. V was clipped by 8 bases and J by 5 bases; unmatched bases: 13. Per the germline V gene, CDR1 is MDHEN and CDR2 is SYDVKM. This CDR3 has 16 residues.

In its sample, this clone was seen a few times. The chain carries TRBV5-1 and TRBJ2-1, with TRBD1 matching over 8 bases. There are 17 residues in the CDR3. Unmatched junction bases numbered 13, after V lost 0 bases and J lost 8 bases. Germline V CDR1 and CDR2: SGHRS, YFSETQ. The chain's CDR3 is CASSLVRDRGFWDEQFF. DNA of the CDR3: TGCGCCAGCAGCTTGGTCCGAGACAGGGGTTTCTGGGATGAGCAGTTCTTC.

The rearrangement links TRBV4-3 to TRBJ1-2; TRBD1 matches at 8 bases. This CDR3 contains 16 residues. Unmatched junction bases numbered 10, after V lost 5 bases and J lost 2 bases. Germline lookup yields CDR1 LGHNA and CDR2 YSLEER. The CDR3 protein is CASSTQWTGLNYGYTF. DNA for the CDR3: TGCGCCAGCAGCACACAATGGACAGGGTTAAACTATGGCTACACCTTC.

The chain carries TRBV7-3 and TRBJ1-5; D is unclear. The V end was cut by 4 bases, the J end by 2 bases, with 18 bases between. This CDR3 region has 17 residues. Germline V gene lookup returns CDR1 SGHTA and CDR2 FQGTGA. CDR3 in amino acids: CASSSREDGVGNQPQHF. In DNA form, the CDR3 reads TGTGCCAGCAGCTCCCGGGAGGACGGAGTGGGCAATCAGCCCCAGCATTTT.

The rearrangement links TRBV7-2 to TRBJ2-1, with TRBD2 matching 10 bases. The germline CDR1 and CDR2 sequences are SGHTA and FQGNSA. The CDR3 is 14 residues long. The V gene end was trimmed by 6 bases and the J gene end by 5 bases; junction bases not matched to a gene: 4. In DNA, the CDR3 is TGTGCCAGCAGTCGGACTAGCGGTAACAATGAGCAGTTCTTC. Its protein product is CASSRTSGNNEQFF. Drawing the rest from reference TRBV7-2 and TRBJ2-1, the complete variable domain is GAGVSQSPSNKVTEKGKDVELRCDPISGHTALYWYRQSLGQGLEFLIYFQGNSAPDKSGLPSDRFSAERTGGSVSTLTIQRTQQEDSAVYLCASSRTSGNNEQFFGPGTRLTVL.

This clone was recorded a few times. In nucleotides, the CDR3 is TGTGCCAGCAGCTTAGACGGGCTGATGGAGGTCTACGAGCAGTACTTC. Amino acids: CASSLDGLMEVYEQYF. The rearrangement joins TRBV11-2 to TRBJ2-7; TRBD2 might be the D (5 bases). The CDR3 extends over 16 amino acids. Germline CDR1 SGHAT, CDR2 FQNNGV. Trimming removed 0 bases from V and 3 bases from J, with 15 bases in between.

There are a few counts of this clone. V is TRBV7-8 and J is TRBJ1-1; D ambiguous. The V end lost 2 bases, the J end lost 1 base, and 11 bases lay between the germline ends. The CDR3 totals 15 residues. The germline gives CDR1 SGHVS, CDR2 FQNEAQ. The CDR3 DNA sequence: TGTGCCAGCAGCTTACAGCGAGCAGCGAACACTGAAGCTTTCTTT. It codes for CASSLQRAANTEAFF.

J is TRBJ2-3 and V is TRBV5-1; 7 bases agree with TRBD2. This CDR3 is built from 13 residues. Trimming at V came to 5 bases and at J to 3 bases, leaving 3 bases not matched to a gene. Germline assignment: CDR1 SGHRS and CDR2 YFSETQ. This CDR3 reads CASSTGGTDTQYF. CDR3 nucleotides: TGCGCCAGCAGTACGGGAGGAACAGATACGCAGTATTTT.

V and J are TRBV30 and TRBJ2-1; no clear D. The CDR3 is 12 amino acids. The V gene lost 4 bases and the J gene lost 5 bases, with 9 bases spanning the gap. Germline V lookup: CDR1 GTSNPN, CDR2 SVGIG (reference sequence). CDR3: CAWKVGHNEQFF. CDR3 in DNA: TGTGCCTGGAAAGTTGGGCACAATGAGCAGTTCTTC.

The V and J genes are TRBV9 and TRBJ2-5, with a tentative D call TRBD1 (6 bases). With 0 bases removed from V and 1 base from J, the gap between germline ends came to 10 bases. Germline lookup yields CDR1 SGDLS and CDR2 YYNGEE. The CDR3 is 15 amino acids. CDR3 in amino acids: CASSVVGQSQETQYF. The CDR3 region has the DNA TGTGCCAGCAGCGTAGTCGGACAGTCCCAAGAGACCCAGTACTTC.

This clone has a handful of counts. The chain combines TRBV28 with TRBJ2-4, with TRBD1 matching 10 bases. V was clipped by 2 bases and J by 4 bases; unmatched bases: 8. The germline CDR1 and CDR2 sequences are MDHEN and SYDVKM. The CDR3 extends over 17 amino acids. CDR3 sequence reads: CASSLLRGQGWKNIQYF. The CDR3 nucleotides are TGTGCCAGCAGTTTACTGAGGGGACAGGGGTGGAAAAACATTCAGTACTTC.

This clone has a handful of counts. The genes are TRBV11-1 and TRBJ1-2, with 9 positions matching TRBD1. Germline CDR1 and CDR2: SGHAT and FQDESV (reference sequence). Trimming took 5 bases from V and 3 from J; bases not matched to a gene: 1. The CDR3 totals 13 residues. The CDR3 reads CASSRQGDYGYTF. CDR3 nucleotides: TGTGCCAGCAGCAGACAGGGGGACTATGGCTACACCTTC. Using reference TRBV11-1 and TRBJ1-2 for the parts outside the CDR3, the full variable domain is EAEVAQSPRYKITEKSQAVAFWCDPISGHATLYWYRQILGQGPELLVQFQDESVVDDSQLPKDRFSAERLKGVDSTLKIQPAELGDSAMYLCASSRQGDYGYTFGSGTRLTVV.